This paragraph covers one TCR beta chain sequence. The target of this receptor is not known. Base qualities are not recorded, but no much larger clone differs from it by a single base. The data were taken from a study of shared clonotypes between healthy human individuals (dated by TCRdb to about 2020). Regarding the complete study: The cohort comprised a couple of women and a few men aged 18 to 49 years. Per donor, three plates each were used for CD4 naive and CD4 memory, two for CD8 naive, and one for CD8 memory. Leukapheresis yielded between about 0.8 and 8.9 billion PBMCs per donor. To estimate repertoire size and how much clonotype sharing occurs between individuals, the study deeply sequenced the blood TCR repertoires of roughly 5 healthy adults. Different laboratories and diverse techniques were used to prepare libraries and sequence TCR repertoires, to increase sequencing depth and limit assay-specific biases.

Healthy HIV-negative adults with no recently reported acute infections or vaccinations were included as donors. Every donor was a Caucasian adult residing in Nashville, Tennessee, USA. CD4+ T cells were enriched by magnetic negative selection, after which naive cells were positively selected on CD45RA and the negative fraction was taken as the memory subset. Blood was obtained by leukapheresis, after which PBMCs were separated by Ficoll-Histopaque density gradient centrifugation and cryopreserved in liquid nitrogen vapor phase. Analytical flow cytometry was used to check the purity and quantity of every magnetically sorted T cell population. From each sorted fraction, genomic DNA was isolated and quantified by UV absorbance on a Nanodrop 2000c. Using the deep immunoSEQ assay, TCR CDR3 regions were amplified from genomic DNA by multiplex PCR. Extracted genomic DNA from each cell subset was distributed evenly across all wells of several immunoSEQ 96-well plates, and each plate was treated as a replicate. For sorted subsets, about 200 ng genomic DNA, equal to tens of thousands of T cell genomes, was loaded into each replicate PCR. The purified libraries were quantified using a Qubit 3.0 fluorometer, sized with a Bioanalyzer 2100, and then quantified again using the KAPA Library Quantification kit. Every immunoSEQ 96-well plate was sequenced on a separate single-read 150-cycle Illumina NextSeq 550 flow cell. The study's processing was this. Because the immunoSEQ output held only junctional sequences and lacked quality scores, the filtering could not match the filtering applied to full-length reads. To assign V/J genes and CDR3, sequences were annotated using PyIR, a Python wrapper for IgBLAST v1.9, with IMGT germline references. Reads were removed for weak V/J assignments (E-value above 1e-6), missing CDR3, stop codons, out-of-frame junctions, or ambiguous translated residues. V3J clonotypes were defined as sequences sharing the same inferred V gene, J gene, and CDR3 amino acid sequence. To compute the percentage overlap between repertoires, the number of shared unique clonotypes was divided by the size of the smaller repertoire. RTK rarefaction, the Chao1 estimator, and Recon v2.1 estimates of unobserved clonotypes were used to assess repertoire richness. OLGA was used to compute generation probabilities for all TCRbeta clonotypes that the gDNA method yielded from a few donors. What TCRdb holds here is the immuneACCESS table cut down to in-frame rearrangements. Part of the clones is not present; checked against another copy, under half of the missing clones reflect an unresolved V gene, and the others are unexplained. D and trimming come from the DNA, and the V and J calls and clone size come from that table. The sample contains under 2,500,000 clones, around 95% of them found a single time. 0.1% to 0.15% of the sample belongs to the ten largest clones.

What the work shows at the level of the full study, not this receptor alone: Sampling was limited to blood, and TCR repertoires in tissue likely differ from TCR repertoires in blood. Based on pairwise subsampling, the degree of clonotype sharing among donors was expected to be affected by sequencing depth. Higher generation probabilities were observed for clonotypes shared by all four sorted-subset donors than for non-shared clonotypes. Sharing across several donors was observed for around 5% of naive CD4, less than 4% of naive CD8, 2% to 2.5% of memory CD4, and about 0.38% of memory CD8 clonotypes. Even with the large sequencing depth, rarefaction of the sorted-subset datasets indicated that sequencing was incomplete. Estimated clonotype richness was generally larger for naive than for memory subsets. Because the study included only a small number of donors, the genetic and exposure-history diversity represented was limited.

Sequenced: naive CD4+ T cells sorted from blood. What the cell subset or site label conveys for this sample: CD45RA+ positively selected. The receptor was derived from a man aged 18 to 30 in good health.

The DNA sequence reads TGCGCCAGCAGCCAAAGGACTAGCGGGGAAATACCCAGCCACACCGGGGAGCTGTTTTTT. This sequence encodes CASSQRTSGEIPSHTGELFF. The rearrangement joined TRBV4-1 to TRBJ2-2; 12 bases in the middle match TRBD2. CDR1 and CDR2 are read off the germline V gene as MGHRA and YSYEKL. The CDR3 covers 20 residues, taking in both the cysteine and the phenylalanine. This entry keeps only the CDR3 DNA: 60 bases, framed from base 1. Trimming accounts for 2 bases at V and 3 bases at J, while the number of junction bases matched to no gene is 13.